The next 15 T cell receptor beta chains were all read from a single sample in a study of blood T cells in healthy people across ages. The authors ran a second PCR of about 7 to 12 cycles using a sample-barcoded 5' primer and a J-beta primer mix. TCRdb analysed the 5' RACE reads with MiXCR anew, one entry per CDR3 protein. The sample includes some 1.4 million distinct CDR3 sequences, approximately 40% seen only once; the top ten take less than 8%. The material sequenced was blood. The receptor set was obtained from a woman younger than 30 in good health.

The V and J genes are TRBV14 and TRBJ2-5, with unresolved D. The J call may be faulty, since TRBJ2-7 better matches the DNA end. This CDR3 is built from 12 residues. Per the germline V gene, CDR1 is SGHDN and CDR2 is FVKESK. CDR3 in DNA: TGTGCCAGCAGCCGGCAGTTCTACGAGCAGTACTTC. Translated: CASSRQFYEQYF.

The chain is built from TRBV2 and TRBJ2-7, with 11 bases aligning to TRBD2. The V gene's germline CDR1 is SNHLY and CDR2 FYNNEI. V lost 5 bases and J lost 0; bases outside the gene matches: 6. The CDR3 covers 16 residues. The CDR3 DNA reads TGTGCCAGCAGTCCAGGGACTAGCGGTCTCTCCTACGAGCAGTACTTC. Translation gives CASSPGTSGLSYEQYF.

This clonotype has ten or more counts. The chain joins TRBV7-9 to TRBJ2-7; unclear D gene. V lost 1 base to trimming and J lost 2 bases, with 9 bases between them. This CDR3 has 14 residues. The V gene's germline CDR1 is SEHNR and CDR2 FQNEAQ (reference sequence). In nucleotides, the CDR3 is TGTGCCAGCAGCTTAGGGACCGCCACCTACGAGCAGTACTTC. Amino acid sequence: CASSLGTATYEQYF.

This clonotype was recorded only once. The rearrangement links TRBV6-2 or TRBV6-3 to TRBJ2-4; D possibly corresponds to TRBD2 (5 bases). The CDR3 covers 16 residues. Germline-derived CDR1 and CDR2 are MNHEY and SVGEGT. Between the trimmed V and J ends, which lost 0 bases and 8 bases, there was a span of 17 bases. In nucleotides, the CDR3 is TGTGCCAGCAGTTACTCGATTATCCGGACCGGGGACATTCAGTACTTC. Translated, it gives CASSYSIIRTGDIQYF.

In its sample, this clonotype was seen a few times. For the CDR3, the DNA is TGTGCCAGCAGCCAAGAAGGCCTAGCGGGAGTTTACGAGCAGTACTTC. Protein: CASSQEGLAGVYEQYF. The chain links TRBV3-1 to TRBJ2-5; 10 bases map to TRBD2. The J call may be faulty, since TRBJ2-7 better matches the DNA end. This CDR3 is 16 amino acids long. Germline CDR1 LGHDT, CDR2 YNNKEL (reference sequence).

CDR3 in amino acids: CASSLSSGRPGELFF. In DNA form, the CDR3 reads TGCGCCAGCAGCTTGTCTAGCGGGAGGCCGGGGGAGCTGTTTTTT. The J gene is TRBJ2-2, the V gene TRBV5-1; 11 bases line up with TRBD2. V shed 1 base, J shed 8 bases, and the junction held 4 bases outside the gene matches. The CDR3 totals 15 residues. Per germline, CDR1 SGHRS and CDR2 YFSETQ. Based on the CDR3 plus reference TRBV5-1 and TRBJ2-2, the full variable domain is KAGVTQTPRYLIKTRGQQVTLSCSPISGHRSVSWYQQTPGQGLQFLFEYFSETQRNKGNFPGRFSGRQFSNSRSEMNVSTLELGDSALYLCASSLSSGRPGELFFGEGSRLTVL.

This chain uses TRBV4-2 with TRBJ2-7, with 11 bases matching TRBD2. V shed 7 bases, J shed 4 bases, and the junction held 3 bases outside the gene matches. The CDR3 has 13 amino acids. Germline assignment: CDR1 LGHNA and CDR2 YNFKEQ. This chain's CDR3 is CASKGLAAYEQYF. In nucleotides, the CDR3 is TGTGCCAGCAAGGGACTAGCGGCGTACGAGCAGTACTTC.

The chain joins TRBV27 to TRBJ2-7, with D perhaps being TRBD1 or TRBD2 (5 bases each). Germline V gene data show CDR1 as MNHEY and CDR2 as SMNVEV (reference sequence). There are 14 residues in the CDR3. V shed 3 bases and J shed 3 bases, with 12 bases lying between them. CDR3 DNA sequence: TGTGCCAGCAGTTTCCTGGGACCCATCTACGAGCAGTACTTC. It translates to CASSFLGPIYEQYF.

This chain connects TRBV20-1 to TRBJ2-7, with D uncertain. The CDR3 is made up of 13 amino acids. In germline, CDR1 is DFQATT, CDR2 SNEGSKA (reference sequence). Between the trimmed V and J ends, which lost 1 base and 0 bases, there was a span of 7 bases. CDR3 in DNA: TGCAGTGCTAGAGGGCCGTTCTCCTACGAGCAGTACTTC. Protein product: CSARGPFSYEQYF.

A note on this clonotype: One junction end does not reproduce the germline sequence, and a read error may be involved. The CDR3: CAGSEGRTDYNEQFF. In nucleotides, the CDR3 is TGTGCCGGCAGTGAAGGGCGCACCGACTACAATGAGCAGTTCTTC. V and J are TRBV6-1 and TRBJ2-1; D is undetermined. This CDR3 comprises 15 residues. The germline gives CDR1 MNHNS, CDR2 SASEGT.

The gene calls are TRBV7-2 and TRBJ2-1, with 14 bases identical to TRBD2. The J call may be faulty, since TRBJ2-7 better matches the DNA end. The CDR3 has 17 residues. Germline V lookup: CDR1 SGHTA, CDR2 FQGNSA. The CDR3 region has the DNA TGTGCCAGCAGCTCCATAGGGACTAGCGGGAGATACAATGAGCAGTACTTC. This codes for CASSSIGTSGRYNEQYF.

The chain couples TRBV4-2 to TRBJ1-1; D ambiguous. This CDR3 is built from 16 residues. Germline CDR1 LGHNA, CDR2 YNFKEQ. The germline V and J ends were trimmed by 0 bases and 6 bases, with 17 bases remaining between them. CDR3 sequence: CASSQDMGLQRPEAFF. The CDR3 nucleotides read TGTGCCAGCAGCCAAGATATGGGCCTACAGAGGCCTGAAGCTTTCTTT.

V is TRBV3-1 and J is TRBJ2-7; 8 bases align to TRBD1. V dropped 4 bases and J dropped 2; count of bases not matched to a gene: 13. Germline CDR1 LGHDT, CDR2 YNNKEL (reference sequence). The length of the CDR3 is 17 residues. In DNA, the CDR3 is TGTGCCAGCAGCCGCCCCCACCCGGGACAGGCTACCTACGAGCAGTACTTC. As protein: CASSRPHPGQATYEQYF.

In its sample, this clonotype was seen once. The rearrangement uses TRBV19 and TRBJ1-1, with 7 positions matching TRBD1. Losses at the gene ends were 1 base for V and 1 base for J; bases not matched to a gene: 6. The CDR3 loop spans 16 amino acids. In germline, CDR1 is LNHDA, CDR2 SQIVND (reference sequence). The CDR3 is CASSIATGQANTEAFF. In nucleotides, the CDR3 is TGTGCCAGTAGTATAGCTACCGGACAGGCGAACACTGAAGCTTTCTTT.

The chain recombines TRBV4-2 with TRBJ1-6; TRBD1 is a possible D gene (6 bases). The V and J ends lost 0 bases and 9 bases respectively, with 15 bases between them. Germline-derived CDR1 and CDR2 are LGHNA and YNFKEQ. This CDR3 spans 16 amino acids. CDR3 residues: CASSQERRDIGSPLHF. CDR3 DNA sequence: TGTGCCAGCAGCCAAGAGCGCAGGGACATTGGTTCACCCCTCCACTTT.